The 6 T cell receptor beta chains below all came from one sample that was sequenced in a study of blood T cell repertoires in COVID-19. Assay: immunoSEQ multiplex PCR; the TCRdb copy retains only in-frame clones and omits some. This table has 45,000 to 65,000 clones, around 90% appearing once. Sequences were obtained from peripheral blood. All receptors come from a human donor with acute or convalescent COVID-19. The donor label of this sample is uncertain.

The chain recombines TRBV10-1 with TRBJ1-1; D not resolved. Between the trimmed V and J ends, which lost 7 bases and 1 base, there was a span of 10 bases. The CDR3 runs 13 residues. CDR1 WNHNN and CDR2 SYGVQD come from the germline V gene (reference sequence). The CDR3 nucleotides are TGCGCCAGCACCCTGTCGGGGAACACTGAAGCTTTCTTT. It codes for CASTLSGNTEAFF.

J is TRBJ1-5 and V is TRBV28; 10 bases line up with TRBD1. Germline loops: CDR1 MDHEN, CDR2 SYDVKM. V shed 7 bases, J shed 5 bases, and the junction held 8 bases outside the gene matches. The CDR3 has 15 amino acids. The CDR3 protein is CASTYDRGRDQPQHF. In DNA form, the CDR3 reads TGTGCCAGCACCTATGACAGGGGGCGCGATCAGCCCCAGCATTTT.

J is TRBJ1-2 and V is TRBV16, with a tentative D call TRBD1 (6 bases). V lost 4 bases to trimming and J lost 8 bases, with 26 bases between them. CDR3 length: 17 amino acids. Germline V CDR1 and CDR2: KGHSY, FQNENV. The CDR3 DNA sequence: TGTGCCAGCAGCCCAGGGGCCCCCCGGACGTCCGACGGGGGCTACACCTTC. It translates to CASSPGAPRTSDGGYTF.

The rearrangement links TRBV28 to TRBJ1-1; D is ambiguous. Between the trimmed V and J ends, which lost 4 bases and 6 bases, there was a span of 15 bases. Germline V gives CDR1 MDHEN, CDR2 SYDVKM. CDR3 size: 14 residues. Here the CDR3 reads CASSSTVLVAEAFF. CDR3 nucleotide sequence: TGTGCCAGCAGTTCAACCGTATTGGTAGCTGAAGCTTTCTTT.

This chain connects TRBV19 to TRBJ2-3; TRBD2 matches 7 bases. The junction had 13 bases not matched to a gene; V was cut back by 6 bases and J by 4 bases. Germline CDR1 reads LNHDA; CDR2 reads SQIVND (reference sequence). CDR3 length: 16 residues. The CDR3: CASSIQGGSGSDTQYF. The CDR3 DNA is TGTGCCAGTAGCATTCAGGGCGGGAGCGGGTCAGATACGCAGTATTTT.

This chain uses TRBV5-4 with TRBJ2-3; no clear D. The CDR3 has 14 residues. Germline values: CDR1 SGHNT, CDR2 YYREEE (reference sequence). Deletions cut 2 bases from V and 0 bases from J, with 7 bases between. The CDR3 nucleotides read TGTGCCAGCAGCTTTTATTCTAGCACAGATACGCAGTATTTT. Its protein is CASSFYSSTDTQYF.